Below, 14 T cell receptor beta chains from the same sample are listed, as sequenced in a study of blood T cell repertoires in COVID-19. Sequencing used immunoSEQ multiplex PCR; TCRdb keeps in-frame clones, though not all of them. The sample has 85,000 to 95,000 clones, roughly 87% seen once; the top ten hold around 5%. The sample taken for sequencing was peripheral blood. The receptor source for this set is a woman of 80 years or more with acute or convalescent COVID-19.

V is TRBV5-1 and J is TRBJ2-5; 7 bases are shared with TRBD2. The CDR3 is 13 residues long. CDR1 and CDR2 (germline): SGHRS, YFSETQ. J gave up 1 base and V 4 bases, and 1 base lay outside the gene matches. The CDR3 sequence is CASSASGQETQYF. The CDR3 DNA follows: TGCGCCAGCAGCGCTAGCGGCCAAGAGACCCAGTACTTC.

The rearrangement uses TRBV11-2 and TRBJ1-2; D is perhaps TRBD1 (6 bases). This CDR3 is 14 amino acids long. Trimming removed 5 bases at V and 6 bases at J, with 16 bases between. The germline gives CDR1 SGHAT, CDR2 FQNNGV. Here the CDR3 reads CASSPYRVRDGYTF. The CDR3 DNA follows: TGTGCCAGCAGCCCTTACAGGGTAAGGGATGGCTACACCTTC.

The chain is built from TRBV19 and TRBJ1-1, with D possibly matching TRBD1 (5 bases). There are 15 residues in the CDR3. Germline V gene lookup returns CDR1 LNHDA and CDR2 SQIVND (reference sequence). With 1 base removed from V and 5 bases from J, the gap between germline ends came to 14 bases. DNA for the CDR3: TGTGCCAGTAGTATAGGACAGCGGGCGGGTACTGAAGCTTTCTTT. It specifies CASSIGQRAGTEAFF.

The V gene is TRBV5-4, the J gene TRBJ2-5; possibly TRBD1 for D (5 bases). Germline values: CDR1 SGHNT, CDR2 YYREEE (reference sequence). The ends were cut back, 5 bases at V and 2 bases at J, with 16 bases in the middle. CDR3 length: 15 residues. CDR3 nucleotide sequence: TGTGCCAGCAGTCCCTCGCAGGGTCGGCAAGAGACCCAGTACTTC. It is translated as CASSPSQGRQETQYF.

The rearrangement uses TRBV4-1 and TRBJ1-4; possible D gene TRBD1, 5 bases. This CDR3 region has 16 residues. Germline V gene lookup returns CDR1 MGHRA and CDR2 YSYEKL. Trimming pared 4 bases from V and 0 bases from J, leaving 12 bases between. The CDR3 reads CASSPLDSATNEKLFF. The CDR3 region has the DNA TGCGCCAGCAGCCCATTAGACAGCGCAACTAATGAAAAACTGTTTTTT.

J is TRBJ1-5 and V is TRBV5-5, with D unclear. CDR1 and CDR2 (germline): SGHKS, YYEKEE (reference sequence). The V and J ends lost 2 bases and 5 bases respectively, with 11 bases between them. The CDR3 totals 14 residues. CDR3 DNA sequence: TGTGCCAGCAGCTTCCCGGGAGGTGATCAGCCCCAGCATTTT. Its protein product is CASSFPGGDQPQHF.

The chain links TRBV14 to TRBJ2-2; D not resolved. V shed 0 bases and J shed 7 bases, with 6 bases lying between them. Germline V CDR1 and CDR2: SGHDN, FVKESK. This CDR3 has 13 amino acids. CDR3 residues: CASSQELIGELFF. Written as DNA, the CDR3 is TGTGCCAGCAGCCAAGAACTGATCGGGGAGCTGTTTTTT.

This clone was observed a few times. The chain combines TRBV24-1 with TRBJ2-2; 9 nucleotides align to TRBD2. Losses at the gene ends were 0 bases for V and 6 bases for J; bases not matched to a gene: 7. Germline CDR1 reads KGHDR; CDR2 reads SFDVKD. This CDR3 contains 17 residues. CDR3 region: CATSDLFLAGEAGELFF. DNA of the CDR3: TGTGCCACCAGTGATTTGTTTTTAGCGGGAGAAGCCGGGGAGCTGTTTTTT.

This sequence joins TRBV7-6 and TRBJ2-3, with 11 bases identical to TRBD1. The length of the CDR3 is 16 residues. Germline V CDR1 and CDR2: SGHVS, FNYEAQ. V shed 1 base, J shed 5 bases, and the junction held 5 bases outside the gene matches. CDR3 region: CASSLGPGQGVDTQYF. The CDR3 nucleotides read TGTGCCAGCAGCTTAGGCCCGGGACAGGGGGTAGATACGCAGTATTTT.

This clone was counted a single time. The chain combines TRBV7-2 with TRBJ1-5; D remains ambiguous. Germline values: CDR1 SGHTA, CDR2 FQGNSA. V gave up 6 bases and J gave up 4 bases, with 13 bases separating them. The CDR3 spans 14 residues. CDR3 in amino acids: CASSKAAVNQPQHF. As DNA, the CDR3 is TGTGCCAGCAGTAAAGCGGCAGTTAATCAGCCCCAGCATTTT. Based on the CDR3 plus reference TRBV7-2 and TRBJ1-5, the full variable domain is GAGVSQSPSNKVTEKGKDVELRCDPISGHTALYWYRQSLGQGLEFLIYFQGNSAPDKSGLPSDRFSAERTGGSVSTLTIQRTQQEDSAVYLCASSKAAVNQPQHFGDGTRLSIL.

This sequence joins TRBV5-8 and TRBJ2-7; TRBD2 matches 13 bases. V dropped 3 bases and J dropped 4; count of bases not matched to a gene: 7. Germline loops: CDR1 SGHTS, CDR2 YDEGEE. The CDR3 runs to 16 residues. CDR3 nucleotides: TGTGCCAGCAGCTCACGGACTAGCGGGAGATATTACGAGCAGTACTTC. This gives the protein CASSSRTSGRYYEQYF.

The V and J genes are TRBV5-1 and TRBJ1-1, with 9 nucleotides matching TRBD1. The CDR3 length is 15 residues. V lost 0 bases and J lost 4; bases outside the gene matches: 4. Per germline, CDR1 SGHRS and CDR2 YFSETQ. Here the CDR3 reads CASSLGDREGTEAFF. DNA for the CDR3: TGCGCCAGCAGCTTGGGGGACAGGGAGGGCACTGAAGCTTTCTTT. Combining the CDR3 with reference TRBV5-1 and TRBJ1-1 gives the whole variable domain KAGVTQTPRYLIKTRGQQVTLSCSPISGHRSVSWYQQTPGQGLQFLFEYFSETQRNKGNFPGRFSGRQFSNSRSEMNVSTLELGDSALYLCASSLGDREGTEAFFGQGTRLTVV.

A few counts support this clone. The chain combines TRBV7-9 with TRBJ1-5; TRBD1 might be the D (6 bases). CDR3 size: 16 residues. Trimming cost V 5 bases and J 9 bases, with 23 bases left between them. Germline CDR1 reads SEHNR; CDR2 reads FQNEAQ (reference sequence). CDR3 coding DNA: TGTGCCAGCAGCCCAGGTGGGGGGGCCCGGAATATGCCCCAGCATTTT. This encodes CASSPGGGARNMPQHF.

This clone has a single count. The chain employs TRBV5-6 and TRBJ2-7, with D possibly TRBD1 on 5 matching bases. This CDR3 is built from 11 residues. The germline V and J ends were trimmed by 1 base and 7 bases, with 6 bases remaining between them. Germline-derived CDR1 and CDR2 are SGHDT and YYEEEE. The CDR3 nucleotides read TGTGCCAGCAGCTTGAAGGGGGAGCAGTACTTC. Amino acid sequence: CASSLKGEQYF. The full variable domain, rest sourced from reference TRBV5-6 and TRBJ2-7, is DAGVTQSPTHLIKTRGQQVTLRCSPKSGHDTVSWYQQALGQGPQFIFQYYEEEERQRGNFPDRFSGHQFPNYSSELNVNALLLGDSALYLCASSLKGEQYFGPGTRLTVT.